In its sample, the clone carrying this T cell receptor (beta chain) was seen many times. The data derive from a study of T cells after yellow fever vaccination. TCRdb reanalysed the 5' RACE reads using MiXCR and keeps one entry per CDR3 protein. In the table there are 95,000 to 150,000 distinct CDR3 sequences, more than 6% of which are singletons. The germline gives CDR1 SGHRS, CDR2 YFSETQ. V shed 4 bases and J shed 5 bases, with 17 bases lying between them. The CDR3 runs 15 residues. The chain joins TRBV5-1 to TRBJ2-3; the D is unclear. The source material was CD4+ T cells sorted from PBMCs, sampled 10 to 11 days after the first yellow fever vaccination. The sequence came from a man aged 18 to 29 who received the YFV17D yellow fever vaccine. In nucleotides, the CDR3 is TGCGCCAGCAGCGAAACCCCAGTTCAAGGAGATACGCAGTATTTT. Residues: CASSETPVQGDTQYF.